These 17 T cell receptor beta chains share one sample of origin, sequenced in a study of Graves' ophthalmopathy and Graves' hyperthyroidism. Amplification of the TCR beta CDR3 regions used RNA transcripts (as template). RT-PCR in the first round used HTBI primers; a second-round multiplex PCR followed. MiXCR, run by TCRdb on the multiplex PCR reads, gives a single entry per CDR3 protein. This table has 350,000 to 450,000 distinct CDR3 sequences, about 21% appearing once. The material sequenced was peripheral blood. The receptors shown here come from a woman between 18 and 29 years old with stable Graves' hyperthyroidism.

V and J are TRBV2 and TRBJ1-2; 8 bases are a match to TRBD1. This CDR3 comprises 14 residues. The germline gives CDR1 SNHLY, CDR2 FYNNEI. Germline trimming cut 5 bases from V and 5 bases from J; bases unmatched to any gene: 7. The CDR3 loop is CASSPDRGIYGYTF. DNA of the CDR3: TGTGCCAGCAGTCCCGACAGGGGCATATATGGCTACACCTTC.

In this sample, this clonotype turned up many times. The chain couples TRBV3-1 to TRBJ1-2; D remains ambiguous. The germline V gene has CDR1 LGHDT and CDR2 YNNKEL (reference sequence). The CDR3 loop spans 14 amino acids. V was clipped by 0 bases and J by 2 bases, with 7 bases between them. CDR3 bases: TGTGCCAGCAGCCAAGATGACACGAACTATGGCTACACCTTC. Protein product: CASSQDDTNYGYTF.

This chain connects TRBV28 to TRBJ2-7, with D maybe TRBD1 (6 bases). V lost 4 bases and J 5 bases, leaving 18 bases between the germline ends. The germline CDR1 and CDR2 sequences are MDHEN and SYDVKM. This CDR3 is built from 15 residues. The DNA for the CDR3 is TGTGCCAGCAGTTCCCGGGACACCCTCAGGGACGAGCAGTACTTC. Amino acid sequence: CASSSRDTLRDEQYF. Based on the CDR3 plus reference TRBV28 and TRBJ2-7, the full variable domain is DVKVTQSSRYLVKRTGEKVFLECVQDMDHENMFWYRQDPGLGLRLIYFSYDVKMKEKGDIPEGYSVSREKKERFSLILESASTNQTSMYLCASSSRDTLRDEQYFGPGTRLTVT.

This clonotype was detected many times. The rearrangement links TRBV2 to TRBJ1-5, with a weak D call TRBD1 (6 bases). Germline lookup yields CDR1 SNHLY and CDR2 FYNNEI. This CDR3 comprises 15 residues. Trimming pared 3 bases from V and 4 bases from J, leaving 13 bases between. CDR3 residues: CASSERQGTNQPQHF. The DNA for the CDR3 is TGTGCCAGCAGTGAGCGTCAGGGGACTAATCAGCCCCAGCATTTT.

At least ten counts were recorded for this clonotype. The V call is TRBV20-1, the J call TRBJ2-7; possibly TRBD1 for D (6 bases). Germline V gene sequence: CDR1 DFQATT, CDR2 SNEGSKA (reference sequence). V was pared by 0 bases and J by 4 bases, with 22 bases between. The CDR3 loop spans 17 amino acids. CDR3: CSARDERVQGGIYEQYF. CDR3 nucleotides: TGCAGTGCTAGAGATGAACGAGTCCAAGGGGGAATTTACGAGCAGTACTTC.

This clonotype was recorded at least ten times. The chain employs TRBV6-1 and TRBJ1-5; 7 nucleotides line up with TRBD1. The CDR3 sequence is 15 residues long. The germline CDR1 and CDR2 sequences are MNHNS and SASEGT. V was clipped by 4 bases and J by 6 bases; unmatched bases: 9. The CDR3 protein is CASSGARGSGQPQHF. CDR3 bases: TGTGCCAGCAGTGGGGCCAGGGGGTCGGGTCAGCCCCAGCATTTT.

In this sample, this clonotype turned up many times. The chain joins TRBV6-5 to TRBJ1-1, with no clear D. Germline V gene data show CDR1 as MNHEY and CDR2 as SVGAGI. The CDR3 extends over 14 amino acids. Trimming took off 6 bases at V and 2 bases at J, with 13 bases between the two ends. CDR3 region: CASRYTERNTEAFF. The CDR3 DNA is TGTGCCAGCAGATACACAGAGCGTAACACTGAAGCTTTCTTT.

This clonotype was picked up many times. The chain recombines TRBV12-3 or TRBV12-4 with TRBJ1-2; tentatively, D is TRBD1 (6 bases). The V end was cut by 4 bases, the J end by 13 bases, with 13 bases between. This CDR3 contains 11 residues. The CDR3 sequence is CASSSDSRFTF. CDR3 DNA: TGTGCCAGCAGTTCGGACAGCCGGTTCACCTTC.

This clonotype was seen ten or more times. The rearrangement uses TRBV4-3 and TRBJ2-7, with D possibly being TRBD1 (5 bases). The CDR3 contains 15 residues. Trimming took 3 bases from V and 2 from J, leaving 14 bases between them. Germline CDR1 reads LGHNA; CDR2 reads YSLEER. CDR3 sequence (DNA): TGCGCCAGCAGCCAGGATTGGCTAGGGGCCTACGAGCAGTACTTC. Its protein is CASSQDWLGAYEQYF.

DNA of the CDR3: TGTGCCAGCAGTGAGAGCCCCCGGTCCCGACATCAGCCCCAGCATTTT. Its protein product is CASSESPRSRHQPQHF. The chain links TRBV28 to TRBJ1-5; D uncertain. This CDR3 region has 16 residues. The germline CDR1 and CDR2 sequences are MDHEN and SYDVKM. Trimming left V 5 bases short and J 5 bases short, with 19 bases between.

The CDR3 DNA reads as TGCGCCAGCAGCCAAGTGGGACAGGGATATCAGCCCCAGCATTTT. Translated, it gives CASSQVGQGYQPQHF. J is TRBJ1-5 and V is TRBV4-1; 9 bases align to TRBD1. The CDR3 has 15 amino acids. Germline trimming cut 1 base from V and 5 bases from J; bases unmatched to any gene: 3. Germline V lookup: CDR1 MGHRA, CDR2 YSYEKL.

About this clonotype: A much larger clone sits a single nucleotide away, making a read error possible. This rearrangement joins TRBV7-2 to TRBJ1-1, with D hard to call. CDR3 length equals 13 residues. Germline CDR1 is SGHTA and CDR2 is FQGNSA. CDR3 sequence reads: CASSLAIPEAACF. Here the CDR3 DNA reads TGTGCCAGCAGCTTAGCGATCCCCGAGGCAGCTTGCTTT. The entire variable domain, with the rest obtained from reference TRBV7-2 and TRBJ1-1, is as follows: GAGVSQSPSNKVTEKGKDVELRCDPISGHTALYWYRQSLGQGLEFLIYFQGNSAPDKSGLPSDRFSAERTGGSVSTLTIQRTQQEDSAVYLCASSLAIPEAACFGQGTRLTVV.

This clonotype appeared many times. This chain links TRBV6-5 with TRBJ1-3; D remains unclear. Trimming pared 5 bases from V and 4 bases from J, leaving 9 bases between. Germline CDR1 reads MNHEY; CDR2 reads SVGAGI. CDR3 length: 13 amino acids. The CDR3 DNA sequence: TGTGCCAGCAGTCTCCACGGAGGAAACACCATATATTTT. Its protein is CASSLHGGNTIYF.

At least ten counts were recorded for this clonotype. Germline and junction disagree at one end, which may indicate a read error. The chain joins TRBV2 to TRBJ2-4; D is perhaps TRBD1 (7 bases). Per germline, CDR1 SNHLY and CDR2 FYNNEI. The CDR3 is made up of 12 amino acids. The CDR3 here is CASRDDAGQTCF. DNA for the CDR3: TGTGCCAGCAGGGACGATGCGGGACAGACCTGTTTC.

In its sample, this clonotype was seen many times. This CDR3 reads CASSWKTSGTSTYEQYF. The CDR3 nucleotides read TGTGCCAGCAGCTGGAAAACTAGCGGGACCTCTACCTACGAGCAGTACTTC. V is TRBV11-2 and J is TRBJ2-7, with 10 bases fitting TRBD2. Looked up from germline, CDR1 is SGHAT and CDR2 is FQNNGV. This CDR3 is built from 17 residues. J lost 2 bases, V lost 4 bases, and 11 bases had no gene match.

This clonotype was seen at least ten times. J is TRBJ2-5 and V is TRBV20-1; TRBD2 matches at 9 bases. The germline gives CDR1 DFQATT, CDR2 SNEGSKA (reference sequence). After removal of 4 bases from V and 1 base from J, the junction contained 7 bases not matched to a gene. This CDR3 region has 15 residues. For the CDR3, the DNA is TGCAGTGCTAAGGCGGCGGGAGGGTTCCAAGAGACCCAGTACTTC. Amino acid sequence: CSAKAAGGFQETQYF.

This clonotype was seen more than once but under ten times. V gene TRBV19 combines with J gene TRBJ2-4; TRBD2 might be the D (6 bases). The CDR3 is made up of 13 amino acids. The germline CDR1 and CDR2 sequences are LNHDA and SQIVND (reference sequence). Trimming left V 4 bases short and J 6 bases short, with 10 bases between. CDR3 bases: TGTGCCAGTAGTACGGGAGTCGGAAACATTCAGTACTTC. This gives the protein CASSTGVGNIQYF.